This is a list of T cell receptor beta chains from one sample in a study of CD8 T cells in Susac syndrome. TCRdb ran MiXCR on the immunoSEQ multiplex PCR reads and lists one entry per CDR3 protein. The profile shows about 300,000 distinct CDR3 sequences, roughly 94% of them singletons. Specimen: CD4+ T cells from PBMCs. The receptors originated from a human donor with multiple sclerosis. Both conserved end residues are part of each CDR3. Each record gives: J gene, clone size, D gene, V gene, CDR3 DNA, CDR3 protein. The D gene is left open where the match is weak. Clone size is not always given. Where it is, it says once, few, many or a class for expanded clones.

J gene: TRBJ1-1; clone size: -; D gene: TRBD1; V gene: TRBV7-3; CDR3 DNA: TGTGCCAGCAGCTTAAGATCCCGCGCCTGGGGGACAGGGCTGGTTGACACTGAAGCTTTCTTT; CDR3 protein: CASSLRSRAWGTGLVDTEAFF
J gene: TRBJ1-2; clone size: -; D gene: TRBD1; V gene: TRBV3-1; CDR3 DNA: TGTGCCAGCAGCCTCAACACCATTAGGACAGGGAACAACTATGGCTACACCTTC; CDR3 protein: CASSLNTIRTGNNYGYTF
J gene: TRBJ2-5; clone size: -; D gene: -; V gene: TRBV11-3; CDR3 DNA: TGTGCCAGCAGCTTAGAGGGGGGACAAGAGACCCAGTACTTC; CDR3 protein: CASSLEGGQETQYF
J gene: TRBJ1-1; clone size: -; D gene: -; V gene: TRBV5-1; CDR3 DNA: TGCGCCAGCAGCTTGGGATCAGGGGAAGGCACTGAAGCTTTCTTT; CDR3 protein: CASSLGSGEGTEAFF
J gene: TRBJ1-2; clone size: -; D gene: -; V gene: TRBV20-1; CDR3 DNA: TGCAGTGCTAGCTTGGGCAGGGAGGCTGGCTACACCTTC; CDR3 protein: CSASLGREAGYTF
J gene: TRBJ2-1; clone size: -; D gene: TRBD2; V gene: TRBV7-7; CDR3 DNA: TGTGCTAGCAGCACCCTAGCGGGAGGGCCCATCAATGAGCAGTTCTTC; CDR3 protein: CASSTLAGGPINEQFF
J gene: TRBJ1-2; clone size: -; D gene: TRBD1; V gene: TRBV3-1; CDR3 DNA: TGTGCCAGCAGCCAACGGGACAGAGAAGGAGGCTACACCTTC; CDR3 protein: CASSQRDREGGYTF
J gene: TRBJ1-2; clone size: -; D gene: -; V gene: TRBV3-1; CDR3 DNA: TGTGCCGCCAGTGAGGGCTATGGCTACACCTTC; CDR3 protein: CAASEGYGYTF
J gene: TRBJ2-5; clone size: -; D gene: -; V gene: TRBV18; CDR3 DNA: TGTGCCAGCTCACCTTCGCAGGCTTCGCAAGAGACCCAGTACTTC; CDR3 protein: CASSPSQASQETQYF
J gene: TRBJ2-1; clone size: -; D gene: -; V gene: TRBV4-3; CDR3 DNA: TGCGCCAGCAGACCCCGGGAGCGCAACTCCTACAATGAGCAGTTCTTC; CDR3 protein: CASRPRERNSYNEQFF
J gene: TRBJ2-2; clone size: -; D gene: -; V gene: TRBV14; CDR3 DNA: TGTGCCAGCAGCCAAGGAAAAGTGGCCCCATTCATCGGGGAGCTGTTTTTT; CDR3 protein: CASSQGKVAPFIGELFF
J gene: TRBJ1-1; clone size: -; D gene: -; V gene: TRBV7-2; CDR3 DNA: TGTGCCAGCAGCTTAGCGGGGGGCAAAGCTTTCTTT; CDR3 protein: CASSLAGGKAFF
J gene: TRBJ2-1; clone size: few; D gene: -; V gene: TRBV7-8; CDR3 DNA: TGTGCCAGCAGCTTAGCGGGACGGCCGGATGAGCAGTTCTTC; CDR3 protein: CASSLAGRPDEQFF
J gene: TRBJ1-5; clone size: -; D gene: -; V gene: TRBV19; CDR3 DNA: TGTGCCAGTACCCCAGGGCGGGGTTGGGATCAGCCCCAGCATTTT; CDR3 protein: CASTPGRGWDQPQHF
J gene: TRBJ1-5; clone size: -; D gene: -; V gene: TRBV7-8; CDR3 DNA: TGTGCCAGCAGCTTAGGGCCCCGGGGGATGAGCAATCAGCCCCAGCATTTT; CDR3 protein: CASSLGPRGMSNQPQHF
J gene: TRBJ2-7; clone size: -; D gene: TRBD2; V gene: TRBV12-3/TRBV12-4; CDR3 DNA: TGTGCCAGCACCCGGGGGGGGGACCGCCTCGGATCCGAGCAGTACTTC; CDR3 protein: CASTRGGDRLGSEQYF
J gene: TRBJ1-5; clone size: -; D gene: -; V gene: TRBV4-1; CDR3 DNA: TGCGCCAGCAGCCAAGAAGGCGGATACAATCAGCCCCAGCATTTT; CDR3 protein: CASSQEGGYNQPQHF
J gene: TRBJ2-3; clone size: -; D gene: -; V gene: TRBV7-8; CDR3 DNA: TGTGCCAGCAGCCAGGTTTTACGCACAGATACGCAGTATTTT; CDR3 protein: CASSQVLRTDTQYF